This paragraph reports one T cell receptor (beta chain). Its target is unknown. TCR beta CDR3 sequences were amplified from RNA transcripts. HTBI primers were used for first-round RT-PCR of the TCR CDR3. TCRdb redid the calling of the multiplex PCR reads with MiXCR, one entry per CDR3 protein. This sample has under 350,000 distinct CDR3 sequences, with 15% to 20% found just once. V shed 0 bases, J shed 8 bases, and the junction held 9 bases outside the gene matches. The germline gives CDR1 SGHRS, CDR2 YFSETQ. The CDR3 is made up of 16 amino acids. This specimen belongs to a study of T cells in Graves' hyperthyroidism and ophthalmopathy. Across the study: Peripheral blood was taken when the disease was first diagnosed, before any treatment began. General study findings and limits: Model-based prediction identified ophthalmopathy a median around 6.5 months prior to its onset. The blood repertoire included most of the expanded thyroid clonotypes above 0.001.

The chain combines TRBV5-1 with TRBJ2-1; 9 bases are shared with TRBD1. The receptor was derived from a woman in her forties or fifties with Graves' hyperthyroidism. The sequencing input was blood. The CDR3 DNA reads as TGCGCCAGCAGCTTGGAACAGGGGGCCCAACTCTATGAGCAGTTCTTC. Amino acid sequence: CASSLEQGAQLYEQFF.